These 10 T cell receptor beta chains came from one sample sequenced in a study of T cell repertoires in cytomegalovirus infection. TCRdb used MiXCR to reprocess the reads, holding one entry per CDR3 protein. The sample includes around 300,000 distinct CDR3 sequences, around a tenth of them seen just once. The sequenced sample consisted of PBMCs. The receptor set was obtained from a human donor in good health (CMV status not recorded). Some clones in this sample may be carry-over from other donors' samples.

This clonotype was recorded a few times. The chain uses TRBV5-4 and TRBJ2-1; TRBD1 might be the D (6 bases). Deletions cut 4 bases from V and 3 bases from J, with 14 bases between. Germline CDR1 is SGHNT and CDR2 is YYREEE (reference sequence). This CDR3 has 15 amino acids. The CDR3 DNA reads TGTGCCAGCAGCACAGATCAGGGGTTCTACAATGAGCAGTTCTTC. It translates to CASSTDQGFYNEQFF.

This clonotype was detected only a few times. The chain combines TRBV7-9 with TRBJ2-3, with D perhaps matching TRBD1 (7 bases). The germline V and J ends were trimmed by 1 base and 0 bases, with 14 bases remaining between them. CDR1 is SEHNR, CDR2 FQNEAQ, per germline (reference sequence). CDR3 length: 17 residues. Here the CDR3 reads CASSLGQGGPSTDTQYF. The CDR3 region has the DNA TGTGCCAGCAGCTTAGGGCAGGGGGGCCCTAGCACAGATACGCAGTATTTT.

This clonotype has ten or more counts. This chain joins TRBV5-6 and TRBJ2-2; either TRBD1 or TRBD2 may supply D (5 bases each). The V gene's germline CDR1 is SGHDT and CDR2 YYEEEE. The CDR3 consists of 16 residues. The ends were cut back, 3 bases at V and 2 bases at J, with 14 bases in the middle. The CDR3 bases are TGTGCCAGCAGCTCGTTAGACAGACTAAACACCGGGGAGCTGTTTTTT. Protein product: CASSSLDRLNTGELFF.

V usage is TRBV29-1 and J usage is TRBJ2-3, with D perhaps matching TRBD1 or TRBD2 (6 bases each). The CDR3 sequence is 13 residues long. The V end was cut by 7 bases, the J end by 4 bases, with 15 bases between. Germline-derived CDR1 and CDR2 are SQVTM and ANQGSEA. The CDR3 bases are TGCAGCGGGGGGGCCGACCCAGCAGATACGCAGTATTTT. Translated: CSGGADPADTQYF.

This clonotype came up many times. J is TRBJ2-1 and V is TRBV7-2; a possible D gene is TRBD2 (5 bases). CDR3 length: 12 residues. Trimming took off 5 bases at V and 15 bases at J, with 17 bases between the two ends. The germline V gene has CDR1 SGHTA and CDR2 FQGNSA. The CDR3 region has the DNA TGTGCCAGCAGCGAAGGAGGCGTGAAACGGTTCTTC. It specifies CASSEGGVKRFF.

This clonotype showed up many times. The junction departs from the called germline gene at one end, perhaps through a read error. The gene calls are TRBV7-2 and TRBJ1-5, with unresolved D. CDR1 is SGHTA, CDR2 FQGNSA, per germline. The length of the CDR3 is 13 residues. CDR3 sequence: CASSLESNQPQHF. The DNA for the CDR3 is TGTGCCAGCAGTTTAGAAAGCAATCAGCCCCAGCATTTT. Supplemented by reference TRBV7-2 and TRBJ1-5, the full variable domain reads GAGVSQSPSNKVTEKGKDVELRCDPISGHTALYWYRQSLGQGLEFLIYFQGNSAPDKSGLPSDRFSAERTGGSVSTLTIQRTQQEDSAVYLCASSLESNQPQHFGDGTRLSIL.

V gene TRBV29-1 combines with J gene TRBJ1-2; D is unresolved. The CDR3 sequence is 13 residues long. In germline, CDR1 is SQVTM, CDR2 ANQGSEA. The V end lost 4 bases, the J end lost 8 bases, and 17 bases lay between the germline ends. The CDR3 region is CSVAGFRAEGYTF. In nucleotides, the CDR3 is TGCAGCGTTGCCGGGTTTCGGGCGGAAGGCTACACCTTC.

At least ten counts were recorded for this clonotype. The V gene is TRBV5-5, the J gene TRBJ1-2, with 7 bases identical to TRBD1. The CDR3 has 16 residues. CDR1 is SGHKS, CDR2 YYEKEE, per germline (reference sequence). The J segment lost 3 bases and the V segment lost 4 bases, leaving 12 bases of the junction unmatched. The CDR3 loop is CASSLLRQGGDYGYTF. CDR3 DNA sequence: TGTGCCAGCAGCCTACTAAGACAGGGAGGGGACTATGGCTACACCTTC.

The table lists this clonotype with a few counts. The chain joins TRBV7-2 to TRBJ2-2, with 7 bases aligning to TRBD2. The germline gives CDR1 SGHTA, CDR2 FQGNSA. CDR3 length equals 14 residues. V lost 5 bases to trimming and J lost 5 bases; unmatched junction nucleotides: 5. CDR3 protein: CASSPPRETGELFF. The CDR3 bases are TGTGCCAGCAGCCCACCGCGGGAGACCGGGGAGCTGTTTTTT.

At least ten counts were recorded for this clonotype. The chain employs TRBV7-2 and TRBJ1-6; D possibly corresponds to TRBD1 (5 bases). Germline values: CDR1 SGHTA, CDR2 FQGNSA. The CDR3 has 16 residues. The ends were cut back, 5 bases at V and 7 bases at J, with 18 bases in the middle. CDR3 coding DNA: TGTGCCAGCAGCACCCACCGCGCAGGGATGAATTCACCCCTCCACTTT. This gives the protein CASSTHRAGMNSPLHF.